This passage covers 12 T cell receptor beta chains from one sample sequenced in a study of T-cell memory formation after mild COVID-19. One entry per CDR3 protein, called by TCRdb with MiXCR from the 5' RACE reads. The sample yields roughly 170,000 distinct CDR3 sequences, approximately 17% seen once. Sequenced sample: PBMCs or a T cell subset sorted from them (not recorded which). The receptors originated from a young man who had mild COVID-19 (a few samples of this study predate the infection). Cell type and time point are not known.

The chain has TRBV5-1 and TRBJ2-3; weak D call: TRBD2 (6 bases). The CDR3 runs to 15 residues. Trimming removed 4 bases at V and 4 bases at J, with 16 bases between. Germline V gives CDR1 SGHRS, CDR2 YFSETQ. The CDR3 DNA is TGCGCCAGCAGCCTCAGCGGGCACCGATCAGATACGCAGTATTTT. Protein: CASSLSGHRSDTQYF.

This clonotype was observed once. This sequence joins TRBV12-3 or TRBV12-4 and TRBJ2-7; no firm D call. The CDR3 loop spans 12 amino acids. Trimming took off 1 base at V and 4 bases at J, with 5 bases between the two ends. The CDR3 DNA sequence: TGTGCCAGCAGTTTAGTGAGATACGAGCAGTACTTC. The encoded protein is CASSLVRYEQYF.

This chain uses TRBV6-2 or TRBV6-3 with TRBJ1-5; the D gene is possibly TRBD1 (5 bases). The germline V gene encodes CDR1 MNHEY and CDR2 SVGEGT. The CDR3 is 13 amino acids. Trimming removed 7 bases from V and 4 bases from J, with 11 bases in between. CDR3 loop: CASNTWGNQPQHF. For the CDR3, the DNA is TGTGCCAGCAACACATGGGGGAATCAGCCCCAGCATTTT.

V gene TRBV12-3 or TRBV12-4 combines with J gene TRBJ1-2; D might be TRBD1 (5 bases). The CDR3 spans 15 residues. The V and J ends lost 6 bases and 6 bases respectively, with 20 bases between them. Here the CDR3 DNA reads TGTGCCAGCAGCCGCGCAGGGCCCGAAAGAGATGGCTACACCTTC. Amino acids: CASSRAGPERDGYTF.

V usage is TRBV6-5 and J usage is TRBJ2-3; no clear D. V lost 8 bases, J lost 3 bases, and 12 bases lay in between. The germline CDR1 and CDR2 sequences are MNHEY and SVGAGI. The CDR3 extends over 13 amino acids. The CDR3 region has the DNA TGTGCCAGCGGTAGGGTCTTGACAGATACGCAGTATTTT. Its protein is CASGRVLTDTQYF.

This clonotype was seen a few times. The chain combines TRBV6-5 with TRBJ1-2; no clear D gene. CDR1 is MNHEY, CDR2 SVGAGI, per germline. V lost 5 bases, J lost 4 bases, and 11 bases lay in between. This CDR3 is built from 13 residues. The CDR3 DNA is TGTGCCAGCAGTCCGCGGGATCGCTATGGCTACACCTTC. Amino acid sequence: CASSPRDRYGYTF.

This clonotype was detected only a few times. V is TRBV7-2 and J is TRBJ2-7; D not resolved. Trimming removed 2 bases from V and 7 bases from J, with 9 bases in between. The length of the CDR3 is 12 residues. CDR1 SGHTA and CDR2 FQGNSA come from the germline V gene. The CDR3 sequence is CASSLPGGEQYV. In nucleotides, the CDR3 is TGTGCCAGCAGCTTACCCGGCGGTGAGCAGTACGTC.

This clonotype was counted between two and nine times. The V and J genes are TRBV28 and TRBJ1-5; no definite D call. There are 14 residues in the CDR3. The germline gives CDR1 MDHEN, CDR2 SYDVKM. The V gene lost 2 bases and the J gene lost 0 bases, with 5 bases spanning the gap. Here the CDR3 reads CASSLGRSNQPQHF. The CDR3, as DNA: TGTGCCAGCAGTTTAGGGCGTAGCAATCAGCCCCAGCATTTT.

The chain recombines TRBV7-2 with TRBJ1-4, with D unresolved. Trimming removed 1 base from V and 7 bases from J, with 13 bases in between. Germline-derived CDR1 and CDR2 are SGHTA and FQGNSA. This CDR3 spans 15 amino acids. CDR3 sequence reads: CASSLEGGRLEKLFF. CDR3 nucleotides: TGTGCCAGCAGCTTAGAAGGTGGCCGACTTGAAAAACTGTTTTTT.

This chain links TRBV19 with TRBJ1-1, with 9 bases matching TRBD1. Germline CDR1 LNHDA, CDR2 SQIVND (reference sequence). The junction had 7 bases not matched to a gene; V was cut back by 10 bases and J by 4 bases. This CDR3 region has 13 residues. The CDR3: CATRQGGFTEAFF. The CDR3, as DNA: TGTGCCACGAGACAGGGGGGGTTCACTGAAGCTTTCTTT.

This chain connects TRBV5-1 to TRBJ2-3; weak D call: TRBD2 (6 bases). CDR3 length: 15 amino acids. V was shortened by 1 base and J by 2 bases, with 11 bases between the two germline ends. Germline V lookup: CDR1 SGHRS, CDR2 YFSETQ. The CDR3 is CASSLFSGDTDTQYF. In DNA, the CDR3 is TGCGCCAGCAGCTTGTTTTCGGGGGACACAGATACGCAGTATTTT.

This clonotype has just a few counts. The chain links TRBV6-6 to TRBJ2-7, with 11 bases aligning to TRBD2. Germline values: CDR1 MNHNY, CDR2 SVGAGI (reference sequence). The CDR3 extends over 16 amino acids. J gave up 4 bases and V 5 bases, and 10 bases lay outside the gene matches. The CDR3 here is CASSQGGTSGDYEQYF. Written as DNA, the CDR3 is TGTGCCAGCAGTCAGGGGGGGACTAGCGGAGATTACGAGCAGTACTTC.